The 5 T cell receptor beta chains below come from one sample, sequenced in a study of T cells after posttransplantation cyclophosphamide. A marrow graft followed busulfan-fludarabine conditioning, with cyclophosphamide on days +3 and +4. The method was immunoSEQ multiplex PCR; TCRdb's version includes in-frame clones alone and lacks a portion of them. The sample has about 36,000 clones, roughly 73% seen once. This sample comprised CD4+ T cells sorted from blood, obtained approximately 2,000 days after a stem cell transplant with posttransplant cyclophosphamide. The receptors here all came from a female patient in her thirties or forties who received an allogeneic stem cell transplant from a related donor, was CMV-positive, and had no GVHD. Some T cells may be provided by the graft donor.

This chain uses TRBV5-1 with TRBJ2-4, with D possibly matching TRBD1 (6 bases). The germline V and J ends were trimmed by 4 bases and 7 bases, with 15 bases remaining between them. The CDR3 extends over 14 amino acids. Germline V gene data show CDR1 as SGHRS and CDR2 as YFSETQ. CDR3: CASSKTQGRNIQYF. For the CDR3, the DNA is TGCGCCAGCAGCAAAACACAGGGACGGAACATTCAGTACTTC.

The chain is built from TRBV4-2 and TRBJ1-6; 8 bases match TRBD1. The junction had 8 bases not matched to a gene; V was cut back by 0 bases and J by 7 bases. Germline V gene data show CDR1 as LGHNA and CDR2 as YNFKEQ. The CDR3 has 17 residues. The chain's CDR3 is CASSQDKRTGWNSPLHF. Here the CDR3 DNA reads TGTGCCAGCAGCCAAGATAAGAGGACAGGGTGGAATTCACCCCTCCACTTT.

The chain is built from TRBV10-3 and TRBJ2-7; tentative D call: TRBD2 (7 bases). Per germline, CDR1 ENHRY and CDR2 SYGVKD. V lost 1 base to trimming and J lost 3 bases, with 10 bases between them. The CDR3 extends over 14 amino acids. CDR3: CAISEFGGLYEQYF. For the CDR3, the DNA is TGTGCCATCAGTGAGTTCGGGGGGCTCTACGAGCAGTACTTC.

The V gene is TRBV7-2, the J gene TRBJ2-6, with 8 bases aligning to TRBD1. Germline V gene lookup returns CDR1 SGHTA and CDR2 FQGNSA. There are 19 residues in the CDR3. Trimming at V came to 1 base and at J to 0 bases, leaving 8 bases not matched to a gene. This chain's CDR3 is CASSLDSGGLSSGANVLTF. CDR3 DNA: TGTGCCAGCAGCTTAGATTCAGGGGGCCTTAGCTCTGGGGCCAACGTCCTGACTTTC.

The chain employs TRBV28 and TRBJ2-3; 9 bases fit TRBD1. V shed 6 bases, J shed 1 base, and the junction held 2 bases outside the gene matches. The CDR3 sequence is 14 residues long. The germline V gene encodes CDR1 MDHEN and CDR2 SYDVKM. CDR3 protein: CASSRDRGTDTQYF. The CDR3 DNA reads as TGTGCCAGCAGCAGGGACAGGGGCACAGATACGCAGTATTTT.